This entry describes one TCR beta chain. Its antigen is currently not known. No much larger clonotype is one base removed from it; base qualities were not supplied. Based on the germline V gene (reference sequence), the CDR1 and CDR2 sequences are MNHEY and SMNVEV. V gives up 8 bases and J gives up 0 bases, and the segment between their germline ends measures 10 bases. The CDR3 runs 14 amino acids, cysteine and phenylalanine included. Only the CDR3 DNA is retained, 42 bases long and in frame from the first base. The source of the sample is a study of T cell responses to AZD1222 COVID-19 vaccine (dated by TCRdb to 2020 to 2023). General notes on the study: Because spike-specific TCR depth and breadth did not differ between the two schedules, AZD1222 recipients who got a second dose at roughly 4 weeks were pooled with those who got a second dose at roughly 12 weeks. A total of 230 to 250 trial participants underwent TCR sequencing, of whom about 200 received two doses of AZD1222 and some 25 received two doses of the MenACWY control vaccine. Enrollment into the trials was organized by age into subgroups of 18-55, 56-69 and 70-plus years, and those subgroups contained roughly 150, 30 and 60 TCR-sequenced participants, respectively. Findings and caveats that apply to the study as a whole: Reportedly, close to half of the unique spike-specific TCRs recognized epitopes lying outside the regions that are mutated in the B.1.351 and B.1.1.7 variants. Conclusions about previously exposed vaccinees were limited because only 5 or 6 AZD1222 recipients were SARS-CoV-2 seropositive at baseline. The whole spike protein was spanned by vaccine-associated CD4 TCRs, and dominant responses were seen in regions 160-218 and 743-854. In the small 56-69-year group, the increase in depth fell short of significance, most likely because of low power. Participants were mostly white British, with more females than males. The authors suggested clonal diversity may have been underestimated. No day 14 peak-response samples were available, so repertoires were characterized only after the peak T cell response. After two AZD1222 doses, spike-specific TCR breadth and depth were significantly higher than at day 0 and than in MenACWY recipients.

The CDR3 regions of human TCRbeta chains were subjected to immunosequencing. The paper's processing steps were these. Repertoire TCRs were checked for matches against a reference library of SARS-CoV-2-specific TCRs that had been generated using the MIRA antigen-specificity platform. Breadth was defined as the fraction of unique TCRs that were SARS-CoV-2-associated, and depth was defined as the fraction of total T cells that were SARS-CoV-2-associated. Using the MIRA data, each spike-specific TCR was assigned both to the spike region to which the TCR was reactive and to a CD4 or CD8 class. Log10-transformed breadth and depth values were compared by one-way ANOVA with Sidak's multiple comparisons tests. TCRdb's version of the immuneACCESS table is confined to in-frame rearrangements and falls short of the full clone set. An unresolved V gene accounts for under half of the shortfall where checked; the remainder is of unknown origin. Clone size and the V and J calls come from that table; the DNA yielded D and trimming. This sample lists about 140,000 clones; just over 85% were detected once. The ten largest clones represent about 3% of the sample.

The time point label on this specimen signifies: baseline before first vaccination. The vaccinee samples were drawn from two UK trials, COV001 and COV002, one of which was a single-blind randomized controlled phase 2/3 trial testing AZD1222 (ChAdOx1 nCoV-19) in healthy adults. For TCRbeta chain sequencing, PBMC samples were collected from trial participants at day 0 and at day 28 after the second dose. This sample comprised peripheral blood, obtained on day 0 of AZD1222 vaccination. The clonotype originates from an adult in good health. This chain is built from TRBV27 and TRBJ2-2; the D gene is unclear. The CDR3 region has the sequence CASLRSANTGELFF. The nucleotide sequence is TGTGCCAGCCTGAGATCCGCGAACACCGGGGAGCTGTTTTTT.